These T cell receptor beta chains were read from a single sample in a study of blood T cell repertoires in COVID-19. Sequenced by immunoSEQ multiplex PCR; TCRdb stores in-frame clones only, minus some. The table includes 40,000 to 50,000 clones, roughly 83% detected once. Material for sequencing was peripheral blood. The source is a woman in her fifties or sixties with acute or convalescent COVID-19. The CDR3 runs from the conserved cysteine through the conserved F or W. A D gene is named only where the DNA matches it firmly. Some rows mark clone size as missing; the rest say once, few, many or name a class of expanded clone.

TRBV30	TRBD2	TRBJ2-2	.	CAWSASRTSVRPGELFF	TGTGCCTGGAGCGCCTCGAGGACTAGCGTGAGACCCGGGGAGCTGTTTTTT
TRBV5-1	.	TRBJ2-5	.	CASSYQGGQETQYF	TGCGCCAGCAGCTATCAGGGGGGCCAAGAGACCCAGTACTTC
TRBV5-5	.	TRBJ1-6	.	CASRKLGQKYNSPLHF	TGTGCCAGCAGGAAACTCGGACAGAAATATAATTCACCCCTCCACTTT
TRBV3-1/TRBV3-2	.	TRBJ1-3	.	CASSQLGQSRTTGNTIYF	TGTGCCAGCAGCCAACTCGGACAGTCCCGTACCACTGGAAACACCATATATTTT
TRBV6-6	.	TRBJ1-1	.	CAIDSGYNTEAFF	TGTGCCATCGATTCAGGTTATAACACTGAAGCTTTCTTT
TRBV2	.	TRBJ2-6	.	CASKDKNTGANVLTF	TGTGCCAGCAAAGACAAAAACACTGGGGCCAACGTCCTGACTTTC
TRBV29-1	.	TRBJ1-2	.	CSVALYYGYTF	TGCAGCGTTGCCTTATACTATGGCTACACCTTC
TRBV7-2	.	TRBJ2-5	.	CASSLDNFETQYF	TGTGCCAGCAGCTTAGACAATTTCGAGACCCAGTACTTC
TRBV5-4	.	TRBJ2-7	once	CASSLQGTYEQYF	TGTGCCAGCAGCTTGCAGGGGACCTACGAGCAGTACTTC
TRBV5-1	.	TRBJ1-4	.	CASSLGRGPVTNEKLFF	TGCGCCAGCAGCTTGGGTCGAGGGCCCGTAACTAATGAAAAACTGTTTTTT
TRBV10-1	.	TRBJ2-7	.	CASSAHYTPYEQYF	TGCGCCAGCAGTGCCCACTATACACCCTACGAGCAGTACTTC
TRBV15	.	TRBJ1-5	.	CATSRKGPEPYSNQPQHF	TGTGCCACCAGCAGAAAGGGGCCTGAGCCCTATAGCAATCAGCCCCAGCATTTT
TRBV6-1	TRBD2	TRBJ2-3	.	CASSDPGLARTDTQYF	TGTGCCAGCAGTGATCCGGGACTAGCGCGCACAGATACGCAGTATTTT
TRBV6-1	TRBD2	TRBJ2-7	.	CASSEALSGGDSSYEQYF	TGTGCCAGCAGTGAAGCGCTTAGCGGGGGGGACAGCTCCTACGAGCAGTACTTC
TRBV12-3/TRBV12-4	TRBD1	TRBJ1-2	.	CASSQDRLIENTF	TGTGCCAGCAGCCAGGACAGGCTCATTGAGAACACCTTC
TRBV7-3	TRBD1	TRBJ2-7	.	CASRRSDRDPSYEQYF	TGTGCCAGCAGGCGTTCGGACAGGGACCCATCCTACGAGCAGTACTTC
TRBV19	.	TRBJ1-3	.	CASSIRQISGNTIYF	TGTGCCAGTAGTATTCGACAGATCTCTGGAAACACCATATATTTT
TRBV5-1	TRBD1	TRBJ2-3	.	CASIQGQGADTQYF	TGCGCCAGCATCCAGGGACAGGGGGCGGATACGCAGTATTTT
TRBV5-4	TRBD2	TRBJ2-1	.	CASSLAVGRAYNEQFF	TGTGCCAGCAGCTTGGCGGTCGGGAGGGCCTACAATGAGCAGTTCTTC
TRBV28	TRBD1	TRBJ2-3	.	CASSDLRDREDFSDTQYF	TGTGCCAGCAGCGATCTCCGGGACAGGGAAGATTTTTCAGATACGCAGTATTTT
TRBV18	.	TRBJ1-1	.	CASSGKGDTEAFF	TGTGCCAGCTCAGGGAAGGGGGACACTGAAGCTTTCTTT
TRBV21-1	.	TRBJ2-7	.	CASTRDYEQYF	TGTGCCAGCACCAGGGACTACGAGCAGTACTTC
TRBV15	.	TRBJ1-5	few	CATSRGQSSNQPQHF	TGTGCCACCAGCAGGGGACAAAGTAGCAATCAGCCCCAGCATTTT
TRBV11-3	TRBD1	TRBJ2-3	.	CASSRDRITDTQYF	TGTGCCAGCAGCCGGGACAGGATCACAGATACGCAGTATTTT
TRBV2	TRBD1	TRBJ2-1	.	CASSEDRAYNEQFF	TGTGCCAGCAGTGAGGACAGGGCCTACAATGAGCAGTTCTTC
TRBV9	.	TRBJ1-3	few	CASSELQGYSGNTIYF	TGTGCCAGCAGCGAACTACAGGGCTACTCTGGAAACACCATATATTTT
TRBV3-1/TRBV3-2	.	TRBJ1-1	few	CASSQDHWVSELDTEAFF	TGTGCCAGCAGCCAAGATCATTGGGTCTCGGAGCTTGACACTGAAGCTTTCTTT
TRBV25-1	.	TRBJ2-3	.	CASTAATSTDTQYF	TGTGCCAGCACGGCTGCGACTAGCACAGATACGCAGTATTTT
TRBV5-1	.	TRBJ1-2	.	CASSLRTDINYGYTF	TGCGCCAGCAGCCTACGGACAGACATTAACTATGGCTACACCTTC
TRBV24-1	TRBD1	TRBJ1-5	.	CATSDSGQALNQPQHF	TGTGCCACCAGTGACTCAGGACAGGCATTGAATCAGCCCCAGCATTTT